This T cell receptor delta chain originates from a study of γδ T cells in repeated Plasmodium falciparum infection. Findings of the study overall: Malian children's Vdelta2-negative repertoires appeared more expanded and less diverse than Australians'. Vdelta2-negative gammadelta repertoires, largely Vdelta1+, seemingly showed infection-driven waves of new clonal selection.

TCRdb re-processed the multiplex PCR reads via CATT. The sample lists 53,000 or so delta-chain clones, around 2% seen once, with roughly 25% in the top ten. Unmatched junction bases numbered 18, after V lost 1 base and J lost 0 bases. The CDR3 has 20 residues. Per the germline V gene, CDR1 is TVYSNPD and CDR2 is GDNSRS (reference sequence). Flow sorting of PBMC yielded separate Vgamma9/Vdelta2+ and Vdelta2-negative gammadelta T cell populations for bulk repertoire analysis. Comments on this clone: No antigen is known for it. The TCRdb protein, from a much larger clone, departs from this DNA's translation at residue 5, likely by read error; the protein shown derives from the DNA.

Sequenced: gamma-delta T cells from blood. The sequence derives from a pool of human donors (malaria-infected and uninfected, not separated). V usage is TRDV3 and J usage is TRDJ1; 12 bases map to TRDD3. No J segment appears in TCRdb, so it was assigned here by matching the sequence to germline. CDR3 residues: CAFMFPSYWGIPLNTDKLIF. The CDR3 DNA reads as TGTGCCTTTATGTTTCCCTCGTACTGGGGGATACCCTTGAACACCGATAAACTCATCTTT.